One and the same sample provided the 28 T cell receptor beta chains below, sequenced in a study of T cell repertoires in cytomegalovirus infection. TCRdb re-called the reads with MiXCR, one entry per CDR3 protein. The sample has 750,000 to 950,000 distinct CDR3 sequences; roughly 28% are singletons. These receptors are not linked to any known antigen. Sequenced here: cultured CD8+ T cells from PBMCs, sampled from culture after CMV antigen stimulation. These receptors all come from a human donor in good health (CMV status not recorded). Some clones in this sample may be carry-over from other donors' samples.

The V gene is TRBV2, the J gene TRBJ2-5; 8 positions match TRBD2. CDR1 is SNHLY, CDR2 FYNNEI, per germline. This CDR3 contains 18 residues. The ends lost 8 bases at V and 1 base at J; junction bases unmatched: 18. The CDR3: CASRVSRVRRGGQETQYF. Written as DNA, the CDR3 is TGTGCCAGCCGGGTCTCTAGGGTTCGACGGGGGGGCCAAGAGACCCAGTACTTC.

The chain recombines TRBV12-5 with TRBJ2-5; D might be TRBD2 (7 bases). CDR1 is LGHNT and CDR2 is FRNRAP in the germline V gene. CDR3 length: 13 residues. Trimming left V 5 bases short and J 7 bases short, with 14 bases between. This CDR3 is CASGPPRGATQYF. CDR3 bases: TGTGCTAGTGGTCCGCCCCGGGGGGCGACCCAGTACTTC.

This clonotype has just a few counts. The CDR3 bases are TGTGCCAGCAGTTATAGCGTTGTGGAGGCTACGGTCCCGAACGATGGCTACACCTTC. Protein product: CASSYSVVEATVPNDGYTF. The rearrangement joins TRBV27 to TRBJ1-2, with no clear D. The CDR3 sequence is 19 residues long. Germline lookup yields CDR1 MNHEY and CDR2 SMNVEV (reference sequence). Between the trimmed V and J ends, which lost 4 bases and 6 bases, there was a span of 30 bases.

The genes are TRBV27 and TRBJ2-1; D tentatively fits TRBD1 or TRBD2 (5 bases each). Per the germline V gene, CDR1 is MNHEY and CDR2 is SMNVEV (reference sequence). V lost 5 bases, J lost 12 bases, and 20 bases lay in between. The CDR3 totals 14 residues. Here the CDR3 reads CASSVRDGDGGQFF. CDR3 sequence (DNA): TGTGCCAGCAGTGTACGGGACGGGGACGGTGGGCAGTTCTTC.

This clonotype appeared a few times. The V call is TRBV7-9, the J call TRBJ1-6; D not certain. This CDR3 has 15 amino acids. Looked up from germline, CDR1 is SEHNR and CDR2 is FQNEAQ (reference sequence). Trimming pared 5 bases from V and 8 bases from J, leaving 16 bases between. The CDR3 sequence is CASSPGITPYSPLHF. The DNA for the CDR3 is TGTGCCAGCAGCCCGGGGATTACCCCCTATTCACCCCTCCACTTT.

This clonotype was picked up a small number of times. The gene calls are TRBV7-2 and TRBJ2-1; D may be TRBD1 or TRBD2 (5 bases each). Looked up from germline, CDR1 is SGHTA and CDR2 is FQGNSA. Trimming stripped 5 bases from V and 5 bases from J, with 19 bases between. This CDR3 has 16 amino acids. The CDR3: CASSPPGRDLHNEQFF. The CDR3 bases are TGTGCCAGCAGCCCCCCCGGCCGGGACCTTCACAATGAGCAGTTCTTC.

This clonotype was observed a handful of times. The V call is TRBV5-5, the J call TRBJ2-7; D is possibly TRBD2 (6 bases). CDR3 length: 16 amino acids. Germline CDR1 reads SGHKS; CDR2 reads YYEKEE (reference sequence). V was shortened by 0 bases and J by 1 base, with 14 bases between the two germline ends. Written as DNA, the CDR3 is TGTGCCAGCAGCTTGGAGTCGCGGGACGGATCCTACGAGCAGTACTTC. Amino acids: CASSLESRDGSYEQYF.

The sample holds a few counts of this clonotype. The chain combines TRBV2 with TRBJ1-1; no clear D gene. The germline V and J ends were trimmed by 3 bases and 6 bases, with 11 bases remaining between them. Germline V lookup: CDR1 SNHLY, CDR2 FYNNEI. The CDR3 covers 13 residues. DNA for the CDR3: TGTGCCAGCAGTGATCTTGGGCAATCTGAAGCTTTCTTT. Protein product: CASSDLGQSEAFF. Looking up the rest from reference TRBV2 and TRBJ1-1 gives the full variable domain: EPEVTQTPSHQVTQMGQEVILRCVPISNHLYFYWYRQILGQKVEFLVSFYNNEISEKSEIFDDQFSVERPDGSNFTLKIRSTKLEDSAMYFCASSDLGQSEAFFGQGTRLTVV.

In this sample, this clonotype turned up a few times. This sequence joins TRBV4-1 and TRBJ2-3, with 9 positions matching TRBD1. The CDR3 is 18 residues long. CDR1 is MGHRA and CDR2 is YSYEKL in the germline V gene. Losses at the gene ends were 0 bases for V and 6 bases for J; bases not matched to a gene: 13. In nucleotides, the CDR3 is TGCGCCAGCAGCCAAGATCCCCGGACAGGGGCGAATGGGGATACGCAGTATTTT. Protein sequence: CASSQDPRTGANGDTQYF.

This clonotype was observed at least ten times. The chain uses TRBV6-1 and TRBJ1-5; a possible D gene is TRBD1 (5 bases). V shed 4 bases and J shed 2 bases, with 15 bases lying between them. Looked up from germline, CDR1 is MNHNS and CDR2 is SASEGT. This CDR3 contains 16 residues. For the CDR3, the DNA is TGTGCCAGCAGTGGGGGGAGAGGGCGCGGCAATCAGCCCCAGCATTTT. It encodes CASSGGRGRGNQPQHF.

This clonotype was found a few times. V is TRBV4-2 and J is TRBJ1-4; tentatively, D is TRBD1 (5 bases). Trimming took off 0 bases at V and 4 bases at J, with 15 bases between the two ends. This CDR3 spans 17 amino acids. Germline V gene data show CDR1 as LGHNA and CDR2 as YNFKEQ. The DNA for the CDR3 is TGTGCCAGCAGCCAAGATGGGGGGTACACCGATAATGAAAAACTGTTTTTT. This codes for CASSQDGGYTDNEKLFF.

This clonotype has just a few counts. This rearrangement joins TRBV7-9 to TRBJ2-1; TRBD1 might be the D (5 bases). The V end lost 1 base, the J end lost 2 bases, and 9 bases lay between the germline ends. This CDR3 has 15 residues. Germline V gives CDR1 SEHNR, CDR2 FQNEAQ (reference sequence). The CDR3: CASSLVGAAYNEQFF. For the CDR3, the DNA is TGTGCCAGCAGCTTAGTAGGGGCGGCCTACAATGAGCAGTTCTTC.

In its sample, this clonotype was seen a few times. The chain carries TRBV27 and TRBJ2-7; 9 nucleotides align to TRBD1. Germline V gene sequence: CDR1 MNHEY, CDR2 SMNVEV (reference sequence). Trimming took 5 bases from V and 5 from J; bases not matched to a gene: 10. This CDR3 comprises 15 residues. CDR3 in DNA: TGTGCCAGCAGTACCCCGACAGGGGGAGGGGACGAGCAGTACTTC. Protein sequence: CASSTPTGGGDEQYF.

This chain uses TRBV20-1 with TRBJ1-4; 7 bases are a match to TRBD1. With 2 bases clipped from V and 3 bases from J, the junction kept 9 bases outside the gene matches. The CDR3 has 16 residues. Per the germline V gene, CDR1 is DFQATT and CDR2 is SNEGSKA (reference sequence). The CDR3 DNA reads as TGCAGTGCTAGAATAAGGGGGCGACCGGCTAATGAAAAACTGTTTTTT. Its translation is CSARIRGRPANEKLFF.

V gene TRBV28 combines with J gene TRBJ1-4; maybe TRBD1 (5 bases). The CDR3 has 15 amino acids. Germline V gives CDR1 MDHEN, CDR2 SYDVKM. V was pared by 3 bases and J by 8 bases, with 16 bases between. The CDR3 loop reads CASSFGGDYREKLFF. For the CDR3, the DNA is TGTGCCAGCAGTTTTGGGGGGGATTATCGCGAAAAACTGTTTTTT.

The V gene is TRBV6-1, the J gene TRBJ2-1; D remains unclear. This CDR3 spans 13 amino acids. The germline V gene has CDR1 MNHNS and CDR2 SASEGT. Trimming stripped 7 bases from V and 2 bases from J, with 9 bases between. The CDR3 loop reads CASNSHTYNEQFF. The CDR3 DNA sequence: TGTGCCAGCAACAGCCATACCTACAATGAGCAGTTCTTC.

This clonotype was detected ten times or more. The CDR3 region has the DNA TGTGCCAGCAGTTACTCATTGGGCTTCTCACTATACAATGAGCAGTTCTTC. Its translation: CASSYSLGFSLYNEQFF. V usage is TRBV6-5 and J usage is TRBJ2-1; D ambiguous. The CDR3 loop spans 17 amino acids. Germline CDR1 reads MNHEY; CDR2 reads SVGAGI. The V gene lost 0 bases and the J gene lost 4 bases, with 16 bases spanning the gap.

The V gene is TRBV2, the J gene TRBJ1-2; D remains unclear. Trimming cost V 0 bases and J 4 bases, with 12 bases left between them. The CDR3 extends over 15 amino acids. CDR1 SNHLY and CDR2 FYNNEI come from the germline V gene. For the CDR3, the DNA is TGTGCCAGCAGTGAAGCCTGGGGTCGGATCTATGGCTACACCTTC. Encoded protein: CASSEAWGRIYGYTF.

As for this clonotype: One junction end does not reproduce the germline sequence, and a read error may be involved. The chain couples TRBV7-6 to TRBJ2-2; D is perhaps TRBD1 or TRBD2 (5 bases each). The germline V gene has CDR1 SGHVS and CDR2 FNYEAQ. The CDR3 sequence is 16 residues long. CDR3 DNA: TGTGTCAGCAGCTTTCCCGGGACGGTAAACACCGGGGAGCTGTTTTTT. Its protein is CVSSFPGTVNTGELFF. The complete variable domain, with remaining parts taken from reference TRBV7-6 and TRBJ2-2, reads GAGVSQSPRYKVTKRGQDVALRCDPISGHVSLYWYRQALGQGPEFLTYFNYEAQQDKSGLPNDRFSAERPEGSISTLTIQRTEQRDSAMYRCVSSFPGTVNTGELFFGEGSRLTVL.

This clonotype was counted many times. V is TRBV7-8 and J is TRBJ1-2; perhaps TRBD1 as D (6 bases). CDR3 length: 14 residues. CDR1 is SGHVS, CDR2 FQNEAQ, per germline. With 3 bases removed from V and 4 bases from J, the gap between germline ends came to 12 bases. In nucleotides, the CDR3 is TGTGCCAGCAGCTTTAGTCAGGGGCCCTATGGCTACACCTTC. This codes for CASSFSQGPYGYTF.

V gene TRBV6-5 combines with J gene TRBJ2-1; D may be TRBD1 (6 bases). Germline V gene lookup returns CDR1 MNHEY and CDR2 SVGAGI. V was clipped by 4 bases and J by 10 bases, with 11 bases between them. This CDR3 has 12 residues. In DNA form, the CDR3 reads TGTGCCAGCAGTTCTGACAGGATGGAGCAGTTCTTC. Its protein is CASSSDRMEQFF.

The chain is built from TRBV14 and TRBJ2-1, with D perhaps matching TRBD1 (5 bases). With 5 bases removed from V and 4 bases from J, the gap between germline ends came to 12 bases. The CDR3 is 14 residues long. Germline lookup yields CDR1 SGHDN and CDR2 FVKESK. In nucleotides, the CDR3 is TGTGCCAGCAGCTACGGACACGGTTACAATGAGCAGTTCTTC. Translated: CASSYGHGYNEQFF.

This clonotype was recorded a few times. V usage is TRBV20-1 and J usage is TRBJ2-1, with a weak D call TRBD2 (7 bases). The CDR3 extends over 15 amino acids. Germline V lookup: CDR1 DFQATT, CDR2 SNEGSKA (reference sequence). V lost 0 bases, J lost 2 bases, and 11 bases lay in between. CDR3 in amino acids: CSARDRGAAYNEQFF. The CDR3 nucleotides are TGCAGTGCTAGAGATCGGGGGGCCGCCTACAATGAGCAGTTCTTC.

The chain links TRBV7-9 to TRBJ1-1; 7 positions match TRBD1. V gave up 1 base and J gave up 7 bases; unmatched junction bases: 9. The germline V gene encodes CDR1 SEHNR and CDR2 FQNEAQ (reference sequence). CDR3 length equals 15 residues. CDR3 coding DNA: TGTGCCAGCAGCTTAGACTTCCGGGACAGTCTTGAAGCTTTCTTT. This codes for CASSLDFRDSLEAFF.

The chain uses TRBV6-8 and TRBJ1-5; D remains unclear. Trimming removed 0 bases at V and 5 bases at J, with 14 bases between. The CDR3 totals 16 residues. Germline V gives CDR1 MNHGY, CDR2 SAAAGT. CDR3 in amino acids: CASSYSRDGGDQPQHF. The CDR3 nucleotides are TGTGCCAGCAGTTACTCGAGGGATGGAGGTGATCAGCCCCAGCATTTT.

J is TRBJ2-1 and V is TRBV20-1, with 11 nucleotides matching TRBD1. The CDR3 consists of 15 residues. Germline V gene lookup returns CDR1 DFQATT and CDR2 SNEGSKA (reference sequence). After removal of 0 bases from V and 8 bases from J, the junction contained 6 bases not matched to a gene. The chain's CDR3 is CSARDSGQGVYEQFF. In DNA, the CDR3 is TGCAGTGCTAGAGACTCGGGACAGGGGGTGTATGAGCAGTTCTTC.

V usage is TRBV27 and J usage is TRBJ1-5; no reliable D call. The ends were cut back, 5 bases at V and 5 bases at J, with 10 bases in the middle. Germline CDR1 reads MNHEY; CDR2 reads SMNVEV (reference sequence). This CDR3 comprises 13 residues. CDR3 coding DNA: TGTGCCAGCAGTGCCCAGTCCCATCAGCCCCAGCATTTT. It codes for CASSAQSHQPQHF.

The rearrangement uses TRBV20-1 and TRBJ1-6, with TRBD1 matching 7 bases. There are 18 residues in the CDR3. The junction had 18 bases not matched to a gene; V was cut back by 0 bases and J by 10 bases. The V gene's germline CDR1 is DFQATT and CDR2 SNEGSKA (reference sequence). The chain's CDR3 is CSARDPAYGGGAYSPLHF. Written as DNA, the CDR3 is TGCAGTGCTAGAGACCCCGCGTATGGAGGGGGCGCATACTCACCCCTCCACTTT.